The 23 T cell receptor beta chains presented below share a single source sample, sequenced in a study of OX40 agonist ivuxolimab in advanced cancers. The method was immunoSEQ multiplex PCR; TCRdb's version includes in-frame clones alone and lacks a portion of them. Among about 60,000 clones listed, approximately 90% were seen once. The sample here was CD4+ or CD8+ T cells sorted from blood, taken in a trial of the OX40 agonist ivuxolimab. The receptors were gathered from an adult with an advanced solid tumor such as melanoma, head and neck, liver or kidney cancer.

By frequency in the sample, this clone is medium-sized. The genes are TRBV21-1 and TRBJ2-7. TRBV21-1 is designated a pseudogene. This CDR3 has 12 residues. The CDR3 sequence: CASSWTTYEQYV. CDR3 bases: TGTGCCAGCTCTTGGACCACCTACGAGCAGTACGTC.

The rearrangement links TRBV4-1 to TRBJ2-7; D perhaps matches TRBD2 (5 bases). CDR3 length equals 14 residues. The V end was cut by 0 bases, the J end by 7 bases, with 13 bases between. The germline CDR1 and CDR2 sequences are MGHRA and YSYEKL. The CDR3 nucleotides are TGCGCCAGCAGCCAAGATACGGCCTCGGGGGAGCAGTACGTC. Its protein is CASSQDTASGEQYV.

In the case of this clone: Distinct nucleotide sequences in the sample also encode this CDR3. The chain combines TRBV13 with TRBJ1-4, with D perhaps matching TRBD1 (6 bases). V was clipped by 5 bases and J by 7 bases, with 14 bases between them. CDR1 and CDR2 from the germline V gene are PRHDT and FYEKMQ (reference sequence). This CDR3 is 14 amino acids long. The CDR3 here is CASSLRGGGEKLFF. In nucleotides, the CDR3 is TGTGCCAGCAGCCTCAGGGGAGGGGGTGAAAAACTGTTTTTT.

The chain recombines TRBV21-1 with TRBJ2-3; TRBD1, the table's D call, was not compared with the DNA. TRBV21-1 is labeled a pseudogene. This CDR3 contains 15 residues. In DNA, the CDR3 is TGTGCCAGCAGCTGGGGGCCAGGTAAAACAGATACGCAGTATTTT. Translating gives CASSWGPGKTDTQYF.

A single count supports this clone. The rearrangement links TRBV6-5 to TRBJ1-2, with D hard to call. CDR3 length: 13 residues. Deletions cut 5 bases from V and 0 bases from J, with 7 bases between. Germline V CDR1 and CDR2: MNHEY, SVGAGI. Here the CDR3 DNA reads TGTGCCAGCAGTCGAATAGCTAACTATGGCTACACCTTC. Amino acid sequence: CASSRIANYGYTF.

The chain is built from TRBV9 and TRBJ1-1, with TRBD1 matching over 7 bases. Trimming at V came to 3 bases and at J to 0 bases, leaving 2 bases not matched to a gene. Germline values: CDR1 SGDLS, CDR2 YYNGEE. The CDR3 loop spans 14 amino acids. The CDR3 loop reads CASSADRLNTEAFF. CDR3 nucleotides: TGTGCCAGCAGCGCGGACAGGTTGAACACTGAAGCTTTCTTT.

This clone was counted a single time. This chain links TRBV13 with TRBJ2-5; 10 bases are a match to TRBD2. J gave up 4 bases and V 5 bases, and 10 bases lay outside the gene matches. Germline lookup yields CDR1 PRHDT and CDR2 FYEKMQ (reference sequence). This CDR3 contains 16 residues. CDR3: CASSTGAGGGGETQYF. CDR3 nucleotide sequence: TGTGCCAGCAGCACCGGAGCGGGAGGGGGGGGAGAGACCCAGTACTTC.

CDR3 DNA sequence: TGCGCCAGCAGCTTGATCGGACCCCTCTTCCCCAATGAGCAGTTCTTC. This sequence encodes CASSLIGPLFPNEQFF. This chain joins TRBV5-1 and TRBJ2-1; D is unclear. The V gene's germline CDR1 is SGHRS and CDR2 YFSETQ. The V end was cut by 1 base, the J end by 6 bases, with 17 bases between. The CDR3 extends over 16 amino acids.

The chain carries TRBV4-1 and TRBJ1-2; D gene ambiguous. CDR1 and CDR2 (germline): MGHRA, YSYEKL. The V and J ends lost 3 bases and 0 bases respectively, with 8 bases between them. This CDR3 contains 14 residues. The CDR3 nucleotides read TGCGCCAGCAGCCACCTATACGCTAACTATGGCTACACCTTC. It is translated as CASSHLYANYGYTF.

The CDR3 DNA is TGTGCCAGCCGGGGCAACGAGCAGTACGTC. It codes for CASRGNEQYV. The V gene is TRBV2, the J gene TRBJ2-7; either TRBD1 or TRBD2 may supply D (5 bases each). The CDR3 is 10 amino acids. Trimming removed 8 bases at V and 5 bases at J, with 7 bases between. Germline assignment: CDR1 SNHLY and CDR2 FYNNEI.

Only one count was recorded for this clone. This sequence joins TRBV11-1 and TRBJ1-1, with D unclear. Germline V lookup: CDR1 SGHAT, CDR2 FQDESV (reference sequence). Trimming removed 5 bases at V and 1 base at J, with 14 bases between. The CDR3 loop spans 15 amino acids. The CDR3 protein is CASSRSGVWNTEAFF. CDR3 nucleotides: TGTGCCAGCAGCCGGTCCGGGGTATGGAACACTGAAGCTTTCTTT.

This chain links TRBV7-8 with TRBJ2-7, with D perhaps matching TRBD1 or TRBD2 (5 bases each). Trimming pared 1 base from V and 3 bases from J, leaving 13 bases between. The germline gives CDR1 SGHVS, CDR2 FQNEAQ. This CDR3 has 15 residues. The CDR3 here is CASSLGMGVGYEQYV. The CDR3 DNA sequence: TGTGCCAGCAGCTTAGGGATGGGGGTCGGCTACGAGCAGTACGTC.

The V call is TRBV28, the J call TRBJ1-1, with D possibly TRBD1 on 5 matching bases. CDR1 and CDR2 (germline): MDHEN, SYDVKM. Trimming cost V 3 bases and J 1 base, with 12 bases left between them. CDR3 size: 15 residues. DNA of the CDR3: TGTGCCAGCAGTTTGATCGGGGACGGGAACACTGAAGCTTTCTTT. Protein product: CASSLIGDGNTEAFF.

The V call is TRBV4-3, the J call TRBJ1-2, with 10 bases matching TRBD1. The trim removed 2 bases at V and 8 bases at J, leaving 11 bases unmatched. This CDR3 is 16 amino acids long. Per germline, CDR1 LGHNA and CDR2 YSLEER. The CDR3 reads CASSQLGQGLVEGYTF. DNA of the CDR3: TGCGCCAGCAGCCAATTGGGACAGGGGCTAGTCGAGGGCTACACCTTC.

The chain has TRBV18 and TRBJ1-5, with D unresolved. Trimming took off 3 bases at V and 0 bases at J, with 12 bases between the two ends. Per germline, CDR1 KGHSH and CDR2 LQKENI. This CDR3 comprises 16 residues. CDR3 DNA sequence: TGTGCCAGCTCACCCGACGGAGTTAATAGCAATCAGCCCCAGCATTTT. Its protein is CASSPDGVNSNQPQHF. Full variable domain (rest looked up from reference TRBV18 and TRBJ1-5): NAGVMQNPRHLVRRRGQEARLRCSPMKGHSHVYWYRQLPEEGLKFMVYLQKENIIDESGMPKERFSAEFPKEGPSILRIQQVVRGDSAAYFCASSPDGVNSNQPQHFGDGTRLSIL.

J is TRBJ2-3 and V is TRBV28, with 11 bases matching TRBD1. The CDR3 extends over 16 amino acids. V shed 8 bases, J shed 3 bases, and the junction held 10 bases outside the gene matches. Germline assignment: CDR1 MDHEN and CDR2 SYDVKM. CDR3 nucleotides: TGTGCCAGCGGCGGGACAGGGGGTTTTCGGACAGATACGCAGTATTTT. It codes for CASGGTGGFRTDTQYF.

The rearrangement uses TRBV2 and TRBJ2-3; 8 bases are shared with TRBD2. Germline CDR1 is SNHLY and CDR2 is FYNNEI. With V trimmed by 3 bases and J by 2 bases, 10 bases remained unmatched. The length of the CDR3 is 17 residues. CDR3 protein: CASSDNSAGGLTDTQYF. The CDR3 DNA is TGTGCCAGCAGTGACAATAGCGCGGGAGGTCTCACAGATACGCAGTATTTT.

The J gene is TRBJ2-2, the V gene TRBV6-5, with D possibly being TRBD2 (5 bases). V was shortened by 7 bases and J by 0 bases, with 6 bases between the two germline ends. CDR3 size: 13 residues. Per germline, CDR1 MNHEY and CDR2 SVGAGI. Written as DNA, the CDR3 is TGTGCCAGCACCGGGGCGAACACCGGGGAGCTGTTTTTT. Amino acids: CASTGANTGELFF.

The CDR3 is CASSLGGVEMNTEAFF. The DNA of the CDR3 is TGTGCCAGCAGCCTGGGGGGAGTGGAAATGAACACTGAAGCTTTCTTT. The chain recombines TRBV5-6 with TRBJ1-1, with a tentative D call TRBD1 (5 bases). The germline CDR1 and CDR2 sequences are SGHDT and YYEEEE. The CDR3 consists of 16 residues. V lost 4 bases and J lost 0, with 16 bases in between.

The gene calls are TRBV10-2 and TRBJ1-5; D gene uncertain. V shed 0 bases and J shed 3 bases, with 9 bases lying between them. CDR1 is WSHSY, CDR2 SAAADI, per germline. The CDR3 totals 15 residues. The CDR3 sequence: CASSESKITNQPQHF. Here the CDR3 DNA reads TGCGCCAGCAGTGAGTCAAAGATTACCAATCAGCCCCAGCATTTT.

This chain connects TRBV29-1 to TRBJ1-2; 9 nucleotides line up with TRBD1. The CDR3 runs 14 residues. Losses at the gene ends were 3 bases for V and 2 bases for J; bases not matched to a gene: 4. The germline V gene encodes CDR1 SQVTM and CDR2 ANQGSEA. CDR3 coding DNA: TGCAGCGTTGAGAGGACAGGGGTAAACTATGGCTACACCTTC. Translating gives CSVERTGVNYGYTF. The variable domain in full, with the rest retrieved from reference TRBV29-1 and TRBJ1-2, is SAVISQKPSRDICQRGTSLTIQCQVDSQVTMMFWYRQQPGQSLTLIATANQGSEATYESGFVIDKFPISRPNLTFSTLTVSNMSPEDSSIYLCSVERTGVNYGYTFGSGTRLTVV.

The J gene is TRBJ2-7, the V gene TRBV5-6, with 9 positions matching TRBD1. CDR1 and CDR2 from the germline V gene are SGHDT and YYEEEE. The CDR3 runs 12 residues. V gave up 3 bases and J gave up 5 bases; unmatched junction bases: 0. DNA for the CDR3: TGTGCCAGCAGCTGGACAGGGGACGAGCAGTACTTC. This gives the protein CASSWTGDEQYF.

The chain employs TRBV27 and TRBJ2-1; the D gene is possibly TRBD2 (6 bases). Deletions cut 0 bases from V and 8 bases from J, with 14 bases between. Germline assignment: CDR1 MNHEY and CDR2 SMNVEV (reference sequence). The length of the CDR3 is 15 residues. CDR3 DNA: TGTGCCAGCAGTTTATCGGGACTGCTCCTAGATGAGCAGTTCTTC. Translation gives CASSLSGLLLDEQFF.